By sample fraction, the clone carrying this T cell receptor (beta chain) is medium-sized (0.01 to 0.1%). As yet, its antigen is unknown. The stimulus was an HIV-1 Gag 15-mer peptide pool, about 1 ug/peptide/mL. Sorting selected CD4+ T cells upregulating both CD40 ligand and CD69. Sequencing used immunoSEQ version 4 in survey mode. Genomic DNA was diluted to around 10 ng/uL, up to 1 ug per sample. Data came from immunoSEQ multiplex PCR; TCRdb stores just in-frame clones and leaves some out. This sample has under 20,000 clones, with approximately 65% found just once. The sample is drawn from a study of persistence of HIV-infected CD4 T cells. CDR3 length equals 13 residues. V was pared by 10 bases and J by 3 bases, with 9 bases of the junction left unmatched. The V gene's germline CDR1 is ENHRY and CDR2 SYGVKD. Study-wide points: CMV- and Gag-responding cells had lower TCRbeta richness than CD3/CD28-responding cells.

The starting material was CD4+ T cells sorted from PBMCs after approximately 18-hour stimulation, obtained from a patient who received antiretroviral therapy. The clonotype was recovered from an adult woman with HIV who was CMV-seropositive. V usage is TRBV10-3 and J usage is TRBJ2-7, with 7 bases fitting TRBD1. This CDR3 reads CATSGQSFYEQYV. The CDR3 DNA reads as TGTGCCACGTCGGGACAGTCCTTCTACGAGCAGTACGTC.